The source of this T cell receptor (beta chain) is a study of cytomegalovirus exposure and HLA in healthy donors. V was clipped by 1 base and J by 1 base, with 7 bases between them. The CDR3 consists of 14 residues. Germline lookup yields CDR1 MGHDK and CDR2 SYGVNS. The study drew the donors from its approximately 110-subject validation cohort, separate from the 666-subject first cohort. Data came from immunoSEQ multiplex PCR; TCRdb stores just in-frame clones and leaves some out. The profile shows fewer than 250,000 clones, 80% to 90% of them singletons. This rearrangement joins TRBV25-1 to TRBJ1-1; D possibly corresponds to TRBD1 (5 bases). Source material: PBMCs. This TCR was recovered from a man aged 18-30 years in good health and CMV-seronegative. CDR3 sequence reads: CASSEFGQNTEAFF. The CDR3, as DNA: TGTGCCAGCAGTGAATTTGGACAGAACACTGAAGCTTTCTTT.